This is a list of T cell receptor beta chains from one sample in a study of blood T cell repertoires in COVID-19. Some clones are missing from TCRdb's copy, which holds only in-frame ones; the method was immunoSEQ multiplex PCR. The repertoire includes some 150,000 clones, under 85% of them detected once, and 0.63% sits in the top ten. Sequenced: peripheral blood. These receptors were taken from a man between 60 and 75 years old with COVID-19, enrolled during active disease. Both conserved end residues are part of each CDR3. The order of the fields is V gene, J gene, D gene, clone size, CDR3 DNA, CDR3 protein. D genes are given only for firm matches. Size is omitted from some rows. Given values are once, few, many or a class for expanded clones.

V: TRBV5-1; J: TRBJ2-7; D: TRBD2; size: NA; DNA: TGCGCCAGCAGCTCGGCTGGTCCCACTAGCGGGAGAGGCTACGAGCAGTACTTC; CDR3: CASSSAGPTSGRGYEQYF
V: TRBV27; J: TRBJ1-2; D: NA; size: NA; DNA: TGTGCCAGCAGTCTCGTCGGGGGTTGGAATCTTGGCGGCGGCTACACCTTC; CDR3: CASSLVGGWNLGGGYTF
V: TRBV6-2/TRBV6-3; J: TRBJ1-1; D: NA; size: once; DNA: TGTGCCAGCAGTTATACAGGAAACACTGAAGCTTTCTTT; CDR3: CASSYTGNTEAFF
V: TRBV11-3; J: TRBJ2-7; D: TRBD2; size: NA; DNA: TGTGCCAGCAGCCCGGGACTAGCGGGAGGGTACGAGCAGTACTTC; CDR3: CASSPGLAGGYEQYF
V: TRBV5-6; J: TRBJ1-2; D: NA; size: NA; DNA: TGTGCCAGCAGCCCCCAACAGGGAATTGGCTACACCTTC; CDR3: CASSPQQGIGYTF
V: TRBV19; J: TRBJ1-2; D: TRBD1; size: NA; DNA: TGTGCCAGTAGTGGCGGGACAGGGGGCTTCGGTGGCTACACCTTC; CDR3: CASSGGTGGFGGYTF
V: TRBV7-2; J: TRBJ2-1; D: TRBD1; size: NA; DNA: TGTGCCAGCAGCCAGAAGACAGGGGGCTCGGGGGAGCAGTTCTTC; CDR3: CASSQKTGGSGEQFF
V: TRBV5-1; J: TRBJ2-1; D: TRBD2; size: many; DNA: TGCGCCAGCAGCCTCTCAGCGGGAGGTTCCTACAATGAGCAGTTCTTC; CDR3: CASSLSAGGSYNEQFF
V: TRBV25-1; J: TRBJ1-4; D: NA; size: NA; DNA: TGTGCCAGCAGTGAATTGGGGGGTGTGGATGAAAAACTGTTTTTT; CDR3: CASSELGGVDEKLFF
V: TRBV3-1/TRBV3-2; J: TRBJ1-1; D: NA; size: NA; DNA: TGTGCCAGCAGCCAAGAGGTAGGGAGCACTGAAGCTTTCTTT; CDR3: CASSQEVGSTEAFF
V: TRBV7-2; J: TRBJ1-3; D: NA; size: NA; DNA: TGTGCCAGCAGCTTATCCCCGGCCAGTCGGAGCACCATATATTTT; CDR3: CASSLSPASRSTIYF